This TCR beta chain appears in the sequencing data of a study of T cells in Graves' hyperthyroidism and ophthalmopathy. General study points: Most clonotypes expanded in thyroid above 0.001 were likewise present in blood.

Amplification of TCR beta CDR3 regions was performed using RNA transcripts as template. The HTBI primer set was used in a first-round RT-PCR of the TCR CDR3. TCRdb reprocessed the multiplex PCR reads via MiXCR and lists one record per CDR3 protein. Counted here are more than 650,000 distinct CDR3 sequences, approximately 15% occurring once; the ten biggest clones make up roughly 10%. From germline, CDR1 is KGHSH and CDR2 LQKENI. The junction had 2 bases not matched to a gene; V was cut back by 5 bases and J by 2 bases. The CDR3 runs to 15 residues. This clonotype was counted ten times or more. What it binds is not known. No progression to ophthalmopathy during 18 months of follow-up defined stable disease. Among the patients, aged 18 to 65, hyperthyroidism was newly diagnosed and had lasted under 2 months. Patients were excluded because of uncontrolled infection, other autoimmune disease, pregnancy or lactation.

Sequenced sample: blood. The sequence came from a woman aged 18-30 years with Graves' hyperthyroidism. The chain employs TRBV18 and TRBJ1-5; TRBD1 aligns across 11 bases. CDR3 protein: CASSKDRGRNQPQHF. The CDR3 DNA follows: TGTGCCAGCTCAAAGGACAGGGGGCGCAATCAGCCCCAGCATTTT. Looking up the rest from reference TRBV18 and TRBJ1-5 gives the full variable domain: NAGVMQNPRHLVRRRGQEARLRCSPMKGHSHVYWYRQLPEEGLKFMVYLQKENIIDESGMPKERFSAEFPKEGPSILRIQQVVRGDSAAYFCASSKDRGRNQPQHFGDGTRLSIL.